The rows below give T cell receptor beta chains drawn from one sample of a study of blood T cell repertoires in COVID-19. Libraries were prepared by immunoSEQ multiplex PCR; TCRdb keeps only in-frame clonotypes and omits some of them. The table lists around 240,000 clones, over 80% of them singletons. The sequencing sample was made of PBMCs or T cells enriched from blood (not recorded which). The origin of the receptors is a human donor in a cohort exposed to, infected with or recovered from COVID-19 (not recorded which). The donor label of this sample is uncertain. Both conserved end residues are part of each CDR3. A D gene is named only where the DNA matches it firmly. Some rows have no size entry. The others give once, few or many, or a class for an expanded clone.

V gene	clone size	J gene	D gene	CDR3 protein	CDR3 DNA
TRBV6-2/TRBV6-3	.	TRBJ2-7	TRBD2	CASSYRAGGLSEQYF	TGTGCCAGCAGTTACCGAGCGGGGGGGCTGAGCGAGCAGTACTTC
TRBV20-1	.	TRBJ2-7	.	CSASAVYEQYF	TGCAGTGCTAGTGCGGTCTACGAGCAGTACTTC
TRBV29-1	.	TRBJ2-7	TRBD1	CSARGQYGEQYF	TGCAGCGCTAGGGGACAGTACGGCGAGCAGTACTTC
TRBV7-9	.	TRBJ1-6	TRBD1	CASSGGTGFSERSPLHF	TGTGCCAGCAGCGGCGGGACAGGGTTTTCGGAGAGATCACCCCTCCACTTT
TRBV5-1	.	TRBJ1-2	TRBD1	CASSPGGTGVGYTF	TGCGCCAGCAGCCCAGGGGGGACAGGGGTTGGCTACACCTTC
TRBV5-4	few	TRBJ1-1	.	CASSTREGAEAFF	TGTGCCAGCTCCACGCGGGAGGGGGCTGAAGCTTTCTTT
TRBV30	.	TRBJ2-7	TRBD1	CASAKGTGVGSYEQYF	TGTGCCTCCGCGAAGGGAACAGGGGTTGGCTCCTACGAGCAGTACTTC
TRBV19	once	TRBJ1-2	.	CASNSFGQGHGYTF	TGTGCCAGTAACTCCTTCGGGCAGGGGCATGGCTACACCTTC
TRBV5-5	.	TRBJ2-7	TRBD2	CASSPLWGGSYEQYF	TGTGCCAGCAGCCCGCTATGGGGGGGATCCTACGAGCAGTACTTC
TRBV5-1	.	TRBJ1-5	.	CASSLQGGDQPQHF	TGCGCCAGCAGCTTACAGGGTGGAGATCAGCCCCAGCATTTT
TRBV30	.	TRBJ1-6	TRBD1	CAWTAGDRVFHNSPLHF	TGTGCCTGGACCGCCGGGGACAGGGTATTCCATAATTCACCCCTCCACTTT
TRBV2	.	TRBJ1-5	TRBD1	CASSGQGAGGQPQHF	TGTGCCAGCAGTGGACAGGGCGCGGGTGGACAGCCCCAGCATTTT
TRBV5-1	.	TRBJ2-7	TRBD1	CASSLGYVRDRYSYEQYF	TGCGCCAGCAGCTTGGGATACGTCCGGGACAGGTACTCCTACGAGCAGTACTTC
TRBV19	.	TRBJ1-1	.	CASSKQTSNTEAFF	TGTGCCAGTAGTAAACAGACATCGAACACTGAAGCTTTCTTT
TRBV27	.	TRBJ2-3	TRBD2	CASNPAGGRGDTQYF	TGTGCCAGCAACCCAGCGGGGGGGCGAGGAGATACGCAGTATTTT
TRBV7-8	.	TRBJ1-4	.	CASSLGPLGEKLFF	TGTGCCAGCAGCTTAGGGCCCCTCGGGGAAAAACTGTTTTTT
TRBV5-1	.	TRBJ1-6	TRBD1	CASSSGQANSPLHF	TGCGCCAGCAGCTCGGGACAGGCTAATTCACCCCTCCACTTT
TRBV3-1/TRBV3-2	.	TRBJ2-5	.	CASSQDRTGKETQYF	TGTGCCAGCAGCCAAGATCGGACGGGGAAAGAGACCCAGTACTTC
TRBV6-2/TRBV6-3	.	TRBJ2-3	TRBD2	CASSGAGPTDTQYF	TGTGCCAGCAGTGGAGCGGGGCCCACAGATACGCAGTATTTT
TRBV7-8	.	TRBJ2-5	TRBD2	CASSPTGTSGGAKETQYF	TGTGCCAGCAGCCCCACCGGGACTAGCGGGGGGGCAAAAGAGACCCAGTACTTC
TRBV2	few	TRBJ2-7	TRBD1	CASSPDRGEQYF	TGTGCCAGCAGCCCCGACAGGGGCGAGCAGTACTTC
TRBV4-1	few	TRBJ1-2	TRBD1	CASSQPRQGARSYGYTF	TGCGCCAGCAGCCAACCCCGACAGGGGGCGAGGAGCTATGGCTACACCTTC
TRBV10-3	.	TRBJ1-6	.	CATTVAYNSPLHF	TGTGCCACCACAGTTGCCTATAATTCACCCCTCCACTTT
TRBV14	.	TRBJ2-3	.	CASSRLSADTQYF	TGTGCCAGCAGCCGACTGTCAGCAGATACGCAGTATTTT
TRBV4-3	.	TRBJ1-6	TRBD1	CASATGTGSQTPLHF	TGCGCCAGCGCTACTGGGACAGGAAGTCAGACACCCCTCCACTTT
TRBV24-1	few	TRBJ2-7	.	CATSAGSYEQYF	TGTGCCACCAGTGCGGGTTCGTACGAGCAGTACTTC
TRBV7-3	.	TRBJ1-1	.	CASSVAAGTEAFF	TGTGCCAGCAGCGTGGCCGCAGGGACTGAAGCTTTCTTT
TRBV4-1	.	TRBJ2-7	TRBD2	CASSPGTSGYYEQYF	TGCGCCAGCAGCCCAGGGACTAGCGGCTACTACGAGCAGTACTTC
TRBV24-1	.	TRBJ2-1	.	CATSDFTGYGEQFF	TGTGCCACCAGTGATTTCACAGGGTATGGGGAGCAGTTCTTC
TRBV2	.	TRBJ1-1	.	CASSPFPAGDTEAFF	TGTGCCAGCAGTCCATTCCCGGCGGGGGACACTGAAGCTTTCTTT
TRBV12-3/TRBV12-4	once	TRBJ1-5	.	CASTGANQPQHF	TGTGCCAGCACTGGGGCTAATCAGCCCCAGCATTTT
TRBV19	.	TRBJ1-6	.	CASTAVGEVRNSPLHF	TGTGCCAGTACGGCGGTAGGGGAAGTTCGGAATTCACCCCTCCACTTT
TRBV7-9	.	TRBJ2-7	.	CASSSDIGEQYF	TGTGCCAGCAGCTCCGACATCGGCGAGCAGTACTTC
TRBV11-3	.	TRBJ2-3	.	CASSSGLNTDTQYF	TGTGCCAGCAGCTCCGGGTTAAACACAGATACGCAGTATTTT
TRBV20-1	.	TRBJ2-3	TRBD1	CSAGGTGTQYF	TGCAGTGCTGGGGGGACAGGGACGCAGTATTTT
TRBV7-9	.	TRBJ1-3	.	CASSSSGRFSGNTIYF	TGTGCCAGCAGCTCCTCCGGCAGGTTCTCTGGAAACACCATATATTTT
TRBV9	.	TRBJ2-7	.	CASSVEHRNYEQYF	TGTGCCAGCAGCGTAGAACACAGAAACTACGAGCAGTACTTC
TRBV9	once	TRBJ1-1	.	CASGDTANTEAFF	TGTGCCAGCGGCGACACAGCGAACACTGAAGCTTTCTTT
TRBV6-5	.	TRBJ1-5	.	CASRSVNQPQHF	TGTGCCAGCAGAAGCGTAAATCAGCCCCAGCATTTT
TRBV12-5	.	TRBJ2-3	.	CASGWAGAYTQYF	TGTGCTAGTGGTTGGGCGGGGGCATATACGCAGTATTTT
TRBV12-3/TRBV12-4	.	TRBJ1-2	.	CASSGGHTDGYTF	TGTGCCAGCAGTGGGGGCCACACAGATGGCTACACCTTC
TRBV9	once	TRBJ1-1	.	CASSARWGGTEAFF	TGTGCCAGCAGCGCCCGGTGGGGGGGGACTGAAGCTTTCTTT
TRBV10-1	.	TRBJ2-1	.	CASSNAGVDEQFF	TGCGCCAGCAGCAATGCAGGGGTCGATGAGCAGTTCTTC
TRBV7-2	.	TRBJ1-2	.	CASSLGHYGYTF	TGTGCCAGCAGCTTAGGGCACTATGGCTACACCTTC
TRBV2	.	TRBJ1-4	.	CAGRTTGNEKLFF	TGTGCCGGCAGGACGACGGGTAATGAAAAACTGTTTTTT
TRBV2	.	TRBJ1-3	.	CASSFRWPGTGSTIYF	TGTGCCAGCAGTTTTCGGTGGCCTGGTACAGGTTCCACCATATATTTT
TRBV20-1	.	TRBJ2-5	.	CSALREETQYF	TGCAGTGCTCTCAGGGAAGAGACCCAGTACTTC
TRBV7-7	.	TRBJ2-2	.	CASGEAPGELFF	TGTGCCAGCGGGGAGGCCCCCGGGGAGCTGTTTTTT
TRBV29-1	.	TRBJ1-2	.	CSVAQVLDGYTF	TGCAGCGTTGCGCAGGTCCTCGATGGCTACACCTTC
TRBV7-8	.	TRBJ1-5	.	CASSLARWRDVNQPQHF	TGTGCCAGCAGCTTAGCGAGGTGGAGGGACGTCAATCAGCCCCAGCATTTT
TRBV14	few	TRBJ1-2	.	CASSEQPNYGYTF	TGTGCCAGCAGCGAACAGCCTAACTATGGCTACACCTTC
TRBV2	.	TRBJ1-5	.	CASRGGLVQPQHF	TGTGCCAGCAGGGGGGGGTTGGTGCAGCCCCAGCATTTT
TRBV6-2/TRBV6-3	.	TRBJ1-1	.	CASSLDPRQGTNTEAFF	TGTGCCAGCAGCCTCGACCCGAGGCAGGGTACGAACACTGAAGCTTTCTTT
TRBV7-2	.	TRBJ1-4	.	CASSLAGAREKLFF	TGTGCCAGCAGCTTAGCGGGGGCTAGGGAAAAACTGTTTTTT
TRBV14	.	TRBJ2-5	TRBD2	CASNQAGDQETQYF	TGTGCCAGCAACCAAGCGGGGGATCAAGAGACCCAGTACTTC
TRBV6-2/TRBV6-3	.	TRBJ2-1	.	CASSYSPPDRKNEQFF	TGTGCCAGCAGTTACTCGCCCCCAGACAGGAAGAATGAGCAGTTCTTC
TRBV6-2/TRBV6-3	.	TRBJ1-2	.	CASSYEWRGNYGYTF	TGTGCCAGCAGTTACGAGTGGCGAGGGAACTATGGCTACACCTTC
TRBV7-9	.	TRBJ2-1	TRBD2	CASSPGTSGGARQFF	TGTGCCAGCAGCCCCGGGACTAGCGGGGGGGCGAGGCAGTTCTTC
TRBV5-4	.	TRBJ2-3	.	CASSADARGRVTQYF	TGTGCCAGCAGCGCGGACGCTCGCGGGCGGGTTACGCAGTATTTT
TRBV27	.	TRBJ1-2	.	CASSAQVSNYGYTF	TGTGCCAGCAGTGCACAGGTCTCTAACTATGGCTACACCTTC